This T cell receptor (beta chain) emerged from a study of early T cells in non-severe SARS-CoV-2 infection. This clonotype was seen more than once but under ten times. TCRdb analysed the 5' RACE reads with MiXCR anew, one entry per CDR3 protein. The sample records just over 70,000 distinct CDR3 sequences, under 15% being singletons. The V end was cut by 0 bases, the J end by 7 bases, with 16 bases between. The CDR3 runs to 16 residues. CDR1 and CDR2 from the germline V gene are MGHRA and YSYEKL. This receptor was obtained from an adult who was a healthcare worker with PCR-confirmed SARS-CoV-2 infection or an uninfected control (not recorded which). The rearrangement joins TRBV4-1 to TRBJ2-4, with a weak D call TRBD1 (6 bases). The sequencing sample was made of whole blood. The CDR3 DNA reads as TGCGCCAGCAGCCAAGACGAGGCAGGGGTAGGGAACATTCAGTACTTC. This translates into CASSQDEAGVGNIQYF.